The clone carrying this TCR beta chain was seen a single time. The target antigen is unknown. Constant-region reverse primers amplified full-length variable regions, followed by semi-nested Nested Universal Primer A PCR. Each CDR3 protein is one row after TCRdb ran MiXCR on the 5' RACE reads. Counted here are more than 6,000 distinct CDR3 sequences, around 50% occurring once; the ten biggest clones make up 3%. Findings and caveats of the study: Tumor-infiltrating Treg TCR alpha and beta sequences overlapped most with tumor naive CD4+ T cells, then blood naive. The larger-cohort validation was restricted to a single TCR beta V-J rearrangement rather than whole repertoires. Tumor memory CD4+ T cell TCR gene usage was found to cluster with blood and lymph node memory CD4+ cells and with lymph node naive CD4+ cells.

The CDR3 has 13 residues. Trimming took off 6 bases at V and 5 bases at J, with 13 bases between the two ends. V usage is TRBV12-3 or TRBV12-4 and J usage is TRBJ2-5; D possibly matches TRBD1 or TRBD2 (5 bases each). The clonotype originates from a female donor with breast cancer. The sequencing input was naive CD4+ T cells sorted from a lymph node. Subset noted: naive CD4+ T cells, CD4+CD45RA+CD25-. In nucleotides, the CDR3 is TGTGCCAGCAGCCCGATTTGGGGGGAGACCCAGTACTTC. Its protein is CASSPIWGETQYF.